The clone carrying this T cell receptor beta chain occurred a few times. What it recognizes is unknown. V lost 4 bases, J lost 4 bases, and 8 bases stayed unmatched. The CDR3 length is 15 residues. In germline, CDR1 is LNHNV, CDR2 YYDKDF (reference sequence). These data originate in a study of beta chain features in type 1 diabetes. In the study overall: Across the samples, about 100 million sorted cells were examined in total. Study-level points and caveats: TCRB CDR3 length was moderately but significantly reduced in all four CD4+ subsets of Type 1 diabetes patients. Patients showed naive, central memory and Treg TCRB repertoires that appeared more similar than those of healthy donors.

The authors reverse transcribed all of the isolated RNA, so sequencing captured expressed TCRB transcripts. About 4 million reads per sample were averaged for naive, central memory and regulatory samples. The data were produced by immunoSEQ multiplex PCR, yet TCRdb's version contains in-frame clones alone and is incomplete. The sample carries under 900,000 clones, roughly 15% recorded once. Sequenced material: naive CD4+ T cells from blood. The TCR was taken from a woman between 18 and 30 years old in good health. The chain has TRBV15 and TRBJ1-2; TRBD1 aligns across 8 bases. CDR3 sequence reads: CATSTLDRGSYGYTF. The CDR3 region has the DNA TGTGCCACCAGCACCCTTGACAGGGGATCCTATGGCTACACCTTC.